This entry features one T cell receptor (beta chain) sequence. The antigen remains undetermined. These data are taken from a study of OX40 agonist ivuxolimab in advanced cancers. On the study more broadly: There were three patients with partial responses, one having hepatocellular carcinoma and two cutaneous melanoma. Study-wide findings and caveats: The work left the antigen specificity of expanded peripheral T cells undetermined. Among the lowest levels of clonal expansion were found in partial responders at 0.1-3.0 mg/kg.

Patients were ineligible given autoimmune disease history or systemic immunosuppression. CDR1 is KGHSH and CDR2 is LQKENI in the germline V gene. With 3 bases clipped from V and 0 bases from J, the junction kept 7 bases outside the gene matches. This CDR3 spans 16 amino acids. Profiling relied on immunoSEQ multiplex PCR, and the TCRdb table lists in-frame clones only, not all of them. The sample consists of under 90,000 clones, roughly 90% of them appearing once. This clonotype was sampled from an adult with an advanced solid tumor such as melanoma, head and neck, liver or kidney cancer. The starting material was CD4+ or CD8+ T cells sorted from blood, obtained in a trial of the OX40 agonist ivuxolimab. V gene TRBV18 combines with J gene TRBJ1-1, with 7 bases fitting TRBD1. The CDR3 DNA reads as TGTGCCAGCTCACCCGAAGGGACAGTTATGAACACTGAAGCTTTCTTT. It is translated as CASSPEGTVMNTEAFF.